This T cell receptor beta chain came from a study of CD8 T cells in ankylosing spondylitis. This clonotype was observed many times. V gave up 2 bases and J gave up 1 base; unmatched junction bases: 11. Germline CDR1 is SGDLS and CDR2 is YYNGEE. The CDR3 consists of 17 residues. TCRdb fed the 5' RACE reads into MiXCR, producing one record per CDR3 protein. The sample includes approximately 45,000 distinct CDR3 sequences, about 4.2% seen only once; the top ten take about 4%. The chain uses TRBV9 and TRBJ1-1; 7 bases align to TRBD1. Sequencing was performed on blood, either unsorted or a sorted T cell fraction (not recorded which). The receptor was derived from a female donor with ankylosing spondylitis or in good health (not recorded which). The CDR3 loop reads CASSVGLGRGENTEAFF. The CDR3 coding sequence is TGTGCCAGCAGCGTTGGATTGGGCAGGGGGGAGAACACTGAAGCTTTCTTT.